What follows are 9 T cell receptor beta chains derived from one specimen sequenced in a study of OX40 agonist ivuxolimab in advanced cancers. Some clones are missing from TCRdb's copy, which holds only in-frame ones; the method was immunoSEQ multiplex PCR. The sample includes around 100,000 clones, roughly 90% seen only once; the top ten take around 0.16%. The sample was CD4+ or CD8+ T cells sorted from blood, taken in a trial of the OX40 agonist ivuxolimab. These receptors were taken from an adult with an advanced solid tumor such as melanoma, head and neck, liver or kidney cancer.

The CDR3 spells CASSPGTGEGYTF. CDR3 sequence (DNA): TGCGCCAGCAGCCCCGGGACAGGGGAAGGCTACACCTTC. The rearrangement joins TRBV5-1 to TRBJ1-2; 10 bases map to TRBD1. J lost 8 bases, V lost 4 bases, and 5 bases had no gene match. This CDR3 is 13 amino acids long. CDR1 and CDR2 from the germline V gene are SGHRS and YFSETQ.

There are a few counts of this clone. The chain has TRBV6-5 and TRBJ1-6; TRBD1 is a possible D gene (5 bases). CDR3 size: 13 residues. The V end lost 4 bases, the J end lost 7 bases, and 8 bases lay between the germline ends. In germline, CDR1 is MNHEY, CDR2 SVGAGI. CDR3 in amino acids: CASSSGTNSPLHF. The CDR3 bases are TGTGCCAGCAGTTCCGGGACCAATTCACCCCTCCACTTT.

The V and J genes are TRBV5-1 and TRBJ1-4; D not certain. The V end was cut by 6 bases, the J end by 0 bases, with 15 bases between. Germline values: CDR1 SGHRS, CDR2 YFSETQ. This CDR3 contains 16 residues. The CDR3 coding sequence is TGCGCCAGCAAAACGACTCTGCGATCAACTAATGAAAAACTGTTTTTT. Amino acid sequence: CASKTTLRSTNEKLFF.

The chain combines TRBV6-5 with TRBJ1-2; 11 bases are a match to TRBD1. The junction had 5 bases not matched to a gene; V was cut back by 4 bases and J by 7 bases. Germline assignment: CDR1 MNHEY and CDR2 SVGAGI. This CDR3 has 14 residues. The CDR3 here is CASSSGQGVGGYTF. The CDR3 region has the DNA TGTGCCAGCAGTTCGGGACAGGGGGTTGGTGGCTACACCTTC.

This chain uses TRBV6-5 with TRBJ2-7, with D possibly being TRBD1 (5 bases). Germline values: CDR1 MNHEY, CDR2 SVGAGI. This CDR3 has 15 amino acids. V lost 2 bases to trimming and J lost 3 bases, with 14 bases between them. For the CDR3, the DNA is TGTGCCAGCAGTTACAGGGGTCCTCTCTTCTACGAGCAGTACTTC. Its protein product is CASSYRGPLFYEQYF.

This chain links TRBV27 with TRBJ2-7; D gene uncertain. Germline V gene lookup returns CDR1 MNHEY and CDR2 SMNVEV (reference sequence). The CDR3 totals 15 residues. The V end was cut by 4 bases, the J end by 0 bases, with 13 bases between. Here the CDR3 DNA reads TGTGCCAGCAGTTCCCTTCTAGGGTTCTCCTACGAGCAGTACTTC. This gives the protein CASSSLLGFSYEQYF.

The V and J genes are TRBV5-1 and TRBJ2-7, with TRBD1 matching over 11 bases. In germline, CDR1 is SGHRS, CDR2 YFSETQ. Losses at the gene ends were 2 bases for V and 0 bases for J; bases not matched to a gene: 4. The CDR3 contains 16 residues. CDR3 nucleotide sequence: TGCGCCAGCAGCTTCTGGACAGGGGGCCCCTCCTACGAGCAGTACTTC. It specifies CASSFWTGGPSYEQYF.

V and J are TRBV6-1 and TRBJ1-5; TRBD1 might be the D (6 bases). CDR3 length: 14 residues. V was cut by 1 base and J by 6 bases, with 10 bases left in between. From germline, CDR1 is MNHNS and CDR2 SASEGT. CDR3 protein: CASSEGGGPQPQHF. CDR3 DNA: TGTGCCAGCAGTGAAGGGGGGGGCCCTCAGCCCCAGCATTTT.

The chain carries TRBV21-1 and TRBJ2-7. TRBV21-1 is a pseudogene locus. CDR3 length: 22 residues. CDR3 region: CASSKVESGRRGPDCYSYEQYF. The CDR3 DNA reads TGTGCCAGCAGCAAAGTGGAAAGTGGACGTAGGGGTCCGGACTGTTACTCCTACGAGCAGTACTTC.